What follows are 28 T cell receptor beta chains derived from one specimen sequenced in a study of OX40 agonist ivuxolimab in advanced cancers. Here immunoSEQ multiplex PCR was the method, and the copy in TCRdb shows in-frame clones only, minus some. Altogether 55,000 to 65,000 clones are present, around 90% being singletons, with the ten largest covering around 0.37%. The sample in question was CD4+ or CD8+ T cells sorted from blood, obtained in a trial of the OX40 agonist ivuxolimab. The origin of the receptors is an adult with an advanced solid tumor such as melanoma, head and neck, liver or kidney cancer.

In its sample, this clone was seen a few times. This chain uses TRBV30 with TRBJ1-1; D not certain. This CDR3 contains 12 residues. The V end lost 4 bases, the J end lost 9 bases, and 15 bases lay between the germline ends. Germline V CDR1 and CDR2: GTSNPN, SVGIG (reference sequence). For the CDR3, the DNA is TGTGCCTGGAATAGGGTGATAGGCCAAGCTTTCTTT. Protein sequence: CAWNRVIGQAFF.

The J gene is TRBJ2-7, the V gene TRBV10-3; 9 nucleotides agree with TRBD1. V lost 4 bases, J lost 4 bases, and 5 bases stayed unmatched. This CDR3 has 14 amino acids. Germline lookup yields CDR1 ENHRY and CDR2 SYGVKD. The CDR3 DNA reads TGTGCCATCAGTGGCCGGGACAGGGAGTACGAGCAGTACTTC. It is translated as CAISGRDREYEQYF.

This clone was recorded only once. DNA of the CDR3: TGCGCCAGCAGTGACCCACCGCGGGGGTTCGGTCAGCCCCAGCATTTT. Its translation is CASSDPPRGFGQPQHF. The gene calls are TRBV10-2 and TRBJ1-5, with a tentative D call TRBD1 (5 bases). CDR1 is WSHSY and CDR2 is SAAADI in the germline V gene. V dropped 3 bases and J dropped 6 bases, with 18 bases sitting between them. The CDR3 loop spans 16 amino acids.

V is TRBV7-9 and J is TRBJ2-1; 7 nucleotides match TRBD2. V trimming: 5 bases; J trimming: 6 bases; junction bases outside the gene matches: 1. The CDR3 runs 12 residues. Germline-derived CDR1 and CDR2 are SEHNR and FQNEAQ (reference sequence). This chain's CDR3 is CASSPGGNEQFF. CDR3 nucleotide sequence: TGTGCCAGCAGCCCGGGGGGCAATGAGCAGTTCTTC.

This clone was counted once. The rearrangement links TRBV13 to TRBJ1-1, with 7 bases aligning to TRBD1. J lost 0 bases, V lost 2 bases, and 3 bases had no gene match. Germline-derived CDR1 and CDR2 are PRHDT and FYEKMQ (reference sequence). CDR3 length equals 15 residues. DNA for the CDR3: TGTGCCAGCAGCTTAAGACAGGGTGTGAACACTGAAGCTTTCTTT. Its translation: CASSLRQGVNTEAFF. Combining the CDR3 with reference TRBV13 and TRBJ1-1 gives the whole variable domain AAGVIQSPRHLIKEKRETATLKCYPIPRHDTVYWYQQGPGQDPQFLISFYEKMQSDKGSIPDRFSAQQFSDYHSELNMSSLELGDSALYFCASSLRQGVNTEAFFGQGTRLTVV.

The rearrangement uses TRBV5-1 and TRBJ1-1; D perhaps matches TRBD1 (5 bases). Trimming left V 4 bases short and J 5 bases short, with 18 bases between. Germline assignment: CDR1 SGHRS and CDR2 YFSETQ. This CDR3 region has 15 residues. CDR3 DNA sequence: TGCGCCAGCAGCCGGAACCAGGGAGAGGGTACTGAAGCTTTCTTT. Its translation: CASSRNQGEGTEAFF.

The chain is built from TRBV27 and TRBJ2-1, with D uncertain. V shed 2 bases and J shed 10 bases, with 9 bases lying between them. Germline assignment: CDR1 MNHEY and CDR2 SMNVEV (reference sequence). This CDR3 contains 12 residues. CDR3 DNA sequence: TGTGCCAGCAGTTTAGGGCCTAAGGAGCAGTTCTTC. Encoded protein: CASSLGPKEQFF.

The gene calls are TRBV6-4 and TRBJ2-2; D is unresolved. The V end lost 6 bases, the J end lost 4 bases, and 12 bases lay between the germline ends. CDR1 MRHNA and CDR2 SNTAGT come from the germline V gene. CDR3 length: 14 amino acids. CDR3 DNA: TGTGCCAGCAGAATCGACTTCTTCACCGGGGAGCTGTTTTTT. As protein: CASRIDFFTGELFF.

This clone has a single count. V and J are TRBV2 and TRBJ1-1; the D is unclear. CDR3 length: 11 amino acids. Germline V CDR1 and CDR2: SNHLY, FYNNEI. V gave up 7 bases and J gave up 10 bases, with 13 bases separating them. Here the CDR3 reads CASTGNGGAFF. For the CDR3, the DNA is TGTGCCAGCACCGGGAATGGTGGAGCTTTCTTT.

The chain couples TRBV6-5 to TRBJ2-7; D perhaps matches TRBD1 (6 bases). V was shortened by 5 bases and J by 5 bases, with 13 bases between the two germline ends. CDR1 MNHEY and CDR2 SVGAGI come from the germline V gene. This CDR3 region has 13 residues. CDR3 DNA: TGTGCCAGCAGTGGGGACATCCCCCACGAGCAGTACTTC. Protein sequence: CASSGDIPHEQYF.

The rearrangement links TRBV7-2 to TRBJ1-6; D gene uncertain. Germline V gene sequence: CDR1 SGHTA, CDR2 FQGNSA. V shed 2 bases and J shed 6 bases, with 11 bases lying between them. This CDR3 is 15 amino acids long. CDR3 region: CASSLRGSFNSPLHF. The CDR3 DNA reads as TGTGCCAGCAGCTTACGCGGGAGTTTTAATTCACCCCTCCACTTT.

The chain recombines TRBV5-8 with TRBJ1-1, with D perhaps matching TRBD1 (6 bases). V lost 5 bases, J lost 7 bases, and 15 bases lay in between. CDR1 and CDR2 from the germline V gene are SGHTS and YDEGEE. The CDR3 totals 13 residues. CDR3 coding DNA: TGTGCCAGCAGAAAAACAGGGATCGATGAAGCTTTCTTT. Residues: CASRKTGIDEAFF.

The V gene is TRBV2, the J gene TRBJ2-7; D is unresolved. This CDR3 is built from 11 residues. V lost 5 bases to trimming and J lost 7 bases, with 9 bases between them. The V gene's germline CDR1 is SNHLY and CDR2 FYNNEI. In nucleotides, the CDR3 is TGTGCCAGCAGTAACGCGGAAGAGCAGTACTTC. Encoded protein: CASSNAEEQYF.

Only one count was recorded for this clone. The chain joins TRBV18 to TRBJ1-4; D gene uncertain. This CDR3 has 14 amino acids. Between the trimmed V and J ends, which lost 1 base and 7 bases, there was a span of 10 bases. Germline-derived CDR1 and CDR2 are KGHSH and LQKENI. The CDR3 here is CASSPLNPGEKLFF. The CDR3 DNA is TGTGCCAGCTCACCACTTAACCCGGGTGAAAAACTGTTTTTT.

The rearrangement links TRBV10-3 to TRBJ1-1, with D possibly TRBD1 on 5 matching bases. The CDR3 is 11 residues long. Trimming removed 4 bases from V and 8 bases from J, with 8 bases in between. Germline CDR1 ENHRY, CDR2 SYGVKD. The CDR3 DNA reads TGTGCCATCAGTGGGGGGGGAGAAGCTTTCTTT. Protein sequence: CAISGGGEAFF.

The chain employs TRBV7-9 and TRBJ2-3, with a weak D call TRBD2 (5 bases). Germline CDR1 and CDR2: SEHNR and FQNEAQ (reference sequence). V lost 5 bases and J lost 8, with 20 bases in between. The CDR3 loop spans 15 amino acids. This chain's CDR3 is CASSREPLGSGTQYF. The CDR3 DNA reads TGTGCCAGCAGCCGAGAACCTTTGGGGAGCGGTACGCAGTATTTT.

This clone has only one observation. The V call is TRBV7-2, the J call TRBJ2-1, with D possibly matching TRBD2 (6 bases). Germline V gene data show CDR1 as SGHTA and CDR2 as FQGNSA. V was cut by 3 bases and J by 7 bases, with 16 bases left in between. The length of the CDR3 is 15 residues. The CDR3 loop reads CASSFQGLGVNEQFF. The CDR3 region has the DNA TGTGCCAGCAGCTTCCAGGGACTGGGGGTGAATGAGCAGTTCTTC.

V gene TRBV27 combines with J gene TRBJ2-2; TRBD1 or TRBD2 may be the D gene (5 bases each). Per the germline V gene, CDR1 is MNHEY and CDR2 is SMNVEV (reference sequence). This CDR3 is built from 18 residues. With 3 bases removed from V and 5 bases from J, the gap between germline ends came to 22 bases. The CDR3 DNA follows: TGTGCCAGCAGTTTGGGTTCGGGGCGCGGGTTTAATACCGGGGAGCTGTTTTTT. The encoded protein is CASSLGSGRGFNTGELFF.

DNA for the CDR3: TGTGCCAGCAGCTCCTCAGACGGACCCTACGAGCAGTACTTC. This sequence encodes CASSSSDGPYEQYF. This chain uses TRBV11-3 with TRBJ2-7; no clear D. This CDR3 is 14 amino acids long. Germline V gene lookup returns CDR1 SGHNT and CDR2 YENEEA. V lost 4 bases to trimming and J lost 2 bases, with 12 bases between them.

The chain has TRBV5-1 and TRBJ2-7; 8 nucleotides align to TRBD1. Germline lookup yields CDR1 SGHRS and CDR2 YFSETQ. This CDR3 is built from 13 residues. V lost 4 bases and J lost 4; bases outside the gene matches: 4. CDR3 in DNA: TGCGCCAGCAGCAAGGACAGGGTGTACGAGCAGTACTTC. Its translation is CASSKDRVYEQYF.

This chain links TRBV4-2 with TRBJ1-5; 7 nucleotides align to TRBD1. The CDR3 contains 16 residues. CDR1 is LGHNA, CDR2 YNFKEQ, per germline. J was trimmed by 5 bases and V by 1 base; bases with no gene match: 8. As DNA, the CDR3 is TGTGCCAGCAGCCAAGTATCTCGACAGGGCCATCAGCCCCAGCATTTT. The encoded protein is CASSQVSRQGHQPQHF.

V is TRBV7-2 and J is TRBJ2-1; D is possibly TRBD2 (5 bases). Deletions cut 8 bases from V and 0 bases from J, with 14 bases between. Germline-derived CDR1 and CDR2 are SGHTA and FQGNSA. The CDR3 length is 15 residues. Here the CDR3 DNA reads TGTGCCAGCTCCCGCGGGCAATTCTCCTACAATGAGCAGTTCTTC. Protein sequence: CASSRGQFSYNEQFF.

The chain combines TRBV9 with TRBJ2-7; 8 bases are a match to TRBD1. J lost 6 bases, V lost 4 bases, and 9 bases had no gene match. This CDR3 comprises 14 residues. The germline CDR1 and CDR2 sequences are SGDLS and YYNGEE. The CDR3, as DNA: TGTGCCAGCAGCTTGGGCAGGGGGCGAGTCGAGCAGTACTTC. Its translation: CASSLGRGRVEQYF.

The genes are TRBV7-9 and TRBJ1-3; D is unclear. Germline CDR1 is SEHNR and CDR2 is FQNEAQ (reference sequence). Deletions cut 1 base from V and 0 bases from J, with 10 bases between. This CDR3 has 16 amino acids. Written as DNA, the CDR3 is TGTGCCAGCAGCTTAGAACAGCTCTTCTCTGGAAACACCATATATTTT. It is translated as CASSLEQLFSGNTIYF. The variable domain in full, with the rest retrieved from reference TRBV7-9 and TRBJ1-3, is DTGVSQNPRHKITKRGQNVTFRCDPISEHNRLYWYRQTLGQGPEFLTYFQNEAQLEKSRLLSDRFSAERPKGSFSTLEIQRTEQGDSAMYLCASSLEQLFSGNTIYFGEGSWLTVV.

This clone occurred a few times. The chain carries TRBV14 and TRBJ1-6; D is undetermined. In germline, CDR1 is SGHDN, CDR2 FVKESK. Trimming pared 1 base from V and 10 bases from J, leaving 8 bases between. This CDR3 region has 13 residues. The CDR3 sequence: CASSQGTRSPLHF. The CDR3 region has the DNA TGTGCCAGCAGCCAAGGAACGAGATCACCCCTCCACTTT.

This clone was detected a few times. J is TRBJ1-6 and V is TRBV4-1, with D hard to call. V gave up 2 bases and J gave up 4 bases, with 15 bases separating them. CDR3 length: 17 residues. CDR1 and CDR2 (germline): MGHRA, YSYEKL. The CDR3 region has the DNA TGCGCCAGCAGCCAATCCTCCATGGTCCGATATAATTCACCCCTCCACTTT. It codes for CASSQSSMVRYNSPLHF.

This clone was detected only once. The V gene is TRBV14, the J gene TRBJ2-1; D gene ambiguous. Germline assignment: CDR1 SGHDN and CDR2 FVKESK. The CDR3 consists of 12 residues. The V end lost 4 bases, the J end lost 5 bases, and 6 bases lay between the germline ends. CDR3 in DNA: TGTGCCAGCAGCCCTAACCACAATGAGCAGTTCTTC. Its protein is CASSPNHNEQFF.

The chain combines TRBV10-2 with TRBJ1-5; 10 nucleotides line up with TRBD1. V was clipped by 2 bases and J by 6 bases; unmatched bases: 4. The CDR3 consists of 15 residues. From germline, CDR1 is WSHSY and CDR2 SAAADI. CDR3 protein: CASSEGGQGGQPQHF. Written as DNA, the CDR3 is TGCGCCAGCAGTGAGGGCGGACAGGGGGGTCAGCCCCAGCATTTT.